A selection of T cell receptor beta chains follows, all from one sample in a study of blood T cell repertoires in COVID-19. Only in-frame clones appear in the TCRdb table, and some are missing; sequencing was by immunoSEQ multiplex PCR. The table shows tens of thousands of clones, with about 80% occurring only once. Source material: peripheral blood. The source of these receptors is a man aged 45 to 65 with COVID-19, enrolled during active disease. Each CDR3 is given without its conserved first and last residue.

v_call | cdr3_aa
TRBV28 | ASSFFLSGANVLT
TRBV9 | ASSVVLYYNEQF
TRBV7-2 | ASSPISGTGGQKTDTQY
TRBV7-9 | ASSSLTDTQY
TRBV30 | AWSEQGETEAF
TRBV10-3 | AISSSFGTEAF
TRBV5-1 | ASSFPGHQETQY
TRBV6-6 | ASIRDRGSSYEQY
TRBV5-5 | ASSLDAGKSYEQY
TRBV3-1/TRBV3-2 | ASSNRESTEAF
TRBV28 | ASSGQGVTEAF
TRBV7-8 | ASSLGHGGGTSGELF
TRBV7-2 | ASSSQGLAGDEQF
TRBV19 | ASSIVGSLGGTEAF
TRBV18 | ASSPLPTGDTHGYT
TRBV7-3 | ASSSGGTGELF
TRBV2 | ASSGVGEKLF
TRBV7-9 | ASNGGTGALYNEQF